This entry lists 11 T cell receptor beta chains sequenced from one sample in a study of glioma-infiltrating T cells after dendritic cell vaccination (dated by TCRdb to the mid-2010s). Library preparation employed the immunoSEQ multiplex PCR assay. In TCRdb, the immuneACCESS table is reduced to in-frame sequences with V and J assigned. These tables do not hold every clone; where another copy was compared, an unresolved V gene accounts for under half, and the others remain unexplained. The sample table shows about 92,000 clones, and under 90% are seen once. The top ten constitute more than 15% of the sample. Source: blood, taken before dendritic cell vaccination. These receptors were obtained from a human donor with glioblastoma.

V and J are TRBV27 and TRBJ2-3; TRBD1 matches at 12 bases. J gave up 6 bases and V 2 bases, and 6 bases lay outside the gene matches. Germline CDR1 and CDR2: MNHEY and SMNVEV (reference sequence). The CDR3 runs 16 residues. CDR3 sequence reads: CASSLLPGQGADTQYF. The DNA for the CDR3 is TGTGCCAGCAGTTTACTCCCGGGACAGGGGGCTGATACGCAGTATTTT.

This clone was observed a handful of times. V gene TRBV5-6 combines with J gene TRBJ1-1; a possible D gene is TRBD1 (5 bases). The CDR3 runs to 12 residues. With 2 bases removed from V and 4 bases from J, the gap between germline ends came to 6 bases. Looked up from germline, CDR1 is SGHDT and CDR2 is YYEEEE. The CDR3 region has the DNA TGTGCCAGCAGCTTCGACAGCACTGAAGCTTTCTTT. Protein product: CASSFDSTEAFF.

CDR3 DNA sequence: TGTGCCAGCAGCTTAAACTTAGGCGGGGGGACAGATACGCAGTATTTT. Its protein is CASSLNLGGGTDTQYF. This sequence joins TRBV7-3 and TRBJ2-3; 8 bases line up with TRBD2. CDR3 length: 16 amino acids. The J segment lost 3 bases and the V segment lost 1 base, leaving 6 bases of the junction unmatched. CDR1 SGHTA and CDR2 FQGTGA come from the germline V gene.

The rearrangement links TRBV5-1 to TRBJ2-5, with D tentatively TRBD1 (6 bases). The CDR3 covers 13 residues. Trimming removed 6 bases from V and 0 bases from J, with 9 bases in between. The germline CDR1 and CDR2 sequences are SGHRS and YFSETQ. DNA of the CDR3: TGCGCCAGCAACCCAGGGGACCAAGAGACCCAGTACTTC. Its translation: CASNPGDQETQYF.

The CDR3 reads CASRDRGFETQYF. CDR3 in DNA: TGCGCCAGCAGGGACAGGGGTTTCGAGACCCAGTACTTC. V gene TRBV5-1 combines with J gene TRBJ2-5, with 9 bases aligning to TRBD1. The CDR3 contains 13 residues. Germline V gives CDR1 SGHRS, CDR2 YFSETQ. V was clipped by 5 bases and J by 5 bases; unmatched bases: 4.

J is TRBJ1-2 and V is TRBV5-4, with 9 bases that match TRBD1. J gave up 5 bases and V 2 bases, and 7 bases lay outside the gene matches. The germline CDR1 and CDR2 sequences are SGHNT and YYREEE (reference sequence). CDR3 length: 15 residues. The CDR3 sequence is CASSFGGQGKYGYTF. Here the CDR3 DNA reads TGTGCCAGCAGCTTTGGGGGACAGGGAAAATATGGCTACACCTTC. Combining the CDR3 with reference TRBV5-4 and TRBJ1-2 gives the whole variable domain ETGVTQSPTHLIKTRGQQVTLRCSSQSGHNTVSWYQQALGQGPQFIFQYYREEENGRGNFPPRFSGLQFPNYSSELNVNALELDDSALYLCASSFGGQGKYGYTFGSGTRLTVV.

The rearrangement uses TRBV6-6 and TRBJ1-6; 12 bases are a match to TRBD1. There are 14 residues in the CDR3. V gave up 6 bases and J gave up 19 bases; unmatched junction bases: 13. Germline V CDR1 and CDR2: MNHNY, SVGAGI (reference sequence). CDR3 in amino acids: CASSLSGTGGGLHF. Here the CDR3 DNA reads TGTGCCAGCAGCCTATCGGGGACAGGGGGCGGGTTACACTTT.

The CDR3 loop is CASSSDRVSQPQHF. The CDR3 nucleotides are TGTGCCAGCTCAAGCGACAGGGTTAGCCAGCCCCAGCATTTT. The chain has TRBV18 and TRBJ1-5; TRBD1 agrees at 7 bases. This CDR3 is built from 14 residues. V gave up 5 bases and J gave up 7 bases; unmatched junction bases: 8. Looked up from germline, CDR1 is KGHSH and CDR2 is LQKENI.

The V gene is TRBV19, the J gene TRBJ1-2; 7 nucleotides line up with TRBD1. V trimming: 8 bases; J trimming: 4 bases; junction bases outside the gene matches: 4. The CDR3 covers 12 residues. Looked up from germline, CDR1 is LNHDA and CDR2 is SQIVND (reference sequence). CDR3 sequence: CASRTGVYGYTF. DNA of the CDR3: TGTGCCAGTCGAACAGGGGTCTATGGCTACACCTTC.

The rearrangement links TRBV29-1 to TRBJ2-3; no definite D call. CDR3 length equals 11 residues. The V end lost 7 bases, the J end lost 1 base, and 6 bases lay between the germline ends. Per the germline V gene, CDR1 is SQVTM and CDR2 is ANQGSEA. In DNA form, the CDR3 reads TGCAGCGCCGGAGGCACAGATACGCAGTATTTT. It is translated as CSAGGTDTQYF.

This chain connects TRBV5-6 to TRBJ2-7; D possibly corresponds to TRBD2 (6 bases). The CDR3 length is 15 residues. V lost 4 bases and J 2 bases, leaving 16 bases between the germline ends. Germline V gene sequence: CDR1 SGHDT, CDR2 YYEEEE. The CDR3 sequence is CASSPRDWGTYEQYF. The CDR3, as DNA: TGTGCCAGCAGCCCTAGGGACTGGGGGACCTACGAGCAGTACTTC.